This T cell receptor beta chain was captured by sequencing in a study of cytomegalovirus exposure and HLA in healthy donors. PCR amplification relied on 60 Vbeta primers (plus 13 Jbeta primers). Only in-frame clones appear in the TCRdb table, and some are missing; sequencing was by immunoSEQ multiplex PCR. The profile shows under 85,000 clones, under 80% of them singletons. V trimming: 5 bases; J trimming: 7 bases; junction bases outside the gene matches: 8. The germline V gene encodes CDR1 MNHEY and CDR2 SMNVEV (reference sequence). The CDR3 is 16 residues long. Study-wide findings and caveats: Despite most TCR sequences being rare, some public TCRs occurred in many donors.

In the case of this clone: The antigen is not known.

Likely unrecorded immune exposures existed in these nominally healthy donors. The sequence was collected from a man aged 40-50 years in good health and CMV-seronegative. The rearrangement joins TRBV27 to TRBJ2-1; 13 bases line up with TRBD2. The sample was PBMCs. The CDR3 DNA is TGTGCCAGCAGTGCCACTTGGACTAGCGGGAGAAATGAGCAGTTCTTC. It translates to CASSATWTSGRNEQFF.